This TCR beta chain was sequenced for a study of blood T cell repertoires in COVID-19. Study-wide background: There were acute and convalescent COVID-19 samples, and they came from the United States, Italy and Spain. The cDNA or gDNA used as material had been derived from T cells, B-cell-depleted T cells, or PBMCs.

The table came from immunoSEQ multiplex PCR; TCRdb's copy has only in-frame clones and leaves some out. The table shows hundreds of thousands of clones, with 88% occurring only once. V gave up 4 bases and J gave up 5 bases; unmatched junction bases: 2. Germline CDR1 SGHAT, CDR2 FQNNGV. CDR3 length: 14 residues. The cohort comprised adults aged about 18 to 100 years residing in under 25 US areas. The study assigned cohorts using participant-reported clinical history. The source is a woman younger than 45 who had recovered from COVID-19. The sequencing input was PBMCs or T cells enriched from blood (not recorded which). The chain uses TRBV11-2 and TRBJ1-4, with 9 bases fitting TRBD1. The CDR3 region has the DNA TGTGCCAGCAGCTACGGGACAGGGAATGAAAAACTGTTTTTT. This codes for CASSYGTGNEKLFF. The full variable domain, with the rest looked up from reference TRBV11-2 and TRBJ1-4, is EAGVAQSPRYKIIEKRQSVAFWCNPISGHATLYWYQQILGQGPKLLIQFQNNGVVDDSQLPKDRFSAERLKGVDSTLKIQPAKLEDSAVYLCASSYGTGNEKLFFGSGTQLSVL.